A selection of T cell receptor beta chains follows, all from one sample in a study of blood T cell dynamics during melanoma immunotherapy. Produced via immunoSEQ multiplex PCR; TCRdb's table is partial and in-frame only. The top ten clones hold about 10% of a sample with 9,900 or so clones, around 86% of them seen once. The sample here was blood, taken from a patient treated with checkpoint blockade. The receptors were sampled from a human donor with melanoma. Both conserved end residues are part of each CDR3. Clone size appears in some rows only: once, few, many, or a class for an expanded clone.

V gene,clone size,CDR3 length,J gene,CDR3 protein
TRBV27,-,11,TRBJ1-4,CASKSGEKLFF
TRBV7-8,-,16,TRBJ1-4,CASSQPTRGRNEKLFF
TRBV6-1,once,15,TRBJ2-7,CASSEALWGSYEQYF
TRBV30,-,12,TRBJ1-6,CAWRRTTGTLHF
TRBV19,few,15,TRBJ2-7,CASRTTGDSSYEQYF
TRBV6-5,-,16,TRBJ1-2,CASSYSGGGFHYGYTF
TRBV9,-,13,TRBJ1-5,CASSVDPIQPQHF
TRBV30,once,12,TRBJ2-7,CAWSSGLPEQYF
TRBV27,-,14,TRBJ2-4,CASSLGGSGNIQYF
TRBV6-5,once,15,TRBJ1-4,CASSTRQATNEKLFF
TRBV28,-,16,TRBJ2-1,CASSPASGGTYNEQFF
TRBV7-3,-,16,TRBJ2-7,CASSLTPDRAPHEQYF
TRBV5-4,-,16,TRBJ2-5,CASSMGSGTAQETQYF
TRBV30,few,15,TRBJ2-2,CAWSVLGADTGELFF
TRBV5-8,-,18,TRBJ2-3,CASSRTSGGTSSTDTQYF
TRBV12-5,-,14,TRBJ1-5,CASAPGSRNQPQHF
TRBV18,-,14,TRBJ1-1,CASAVGRMGTEAFF
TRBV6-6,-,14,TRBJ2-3,CASSQGYLGDTQYF
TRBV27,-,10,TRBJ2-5,CASSRETQYF
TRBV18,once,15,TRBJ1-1,CASSRVGQGSTEAFF
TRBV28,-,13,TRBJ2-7,CASRRGRPYEQYF
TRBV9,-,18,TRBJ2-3,CASSVGLAGLWNTDTQYF
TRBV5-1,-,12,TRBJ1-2,CASRESTYGYTF
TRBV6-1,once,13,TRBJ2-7,CASSTGATNEQYF
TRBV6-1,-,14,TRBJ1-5,CASSEARVASPQHF
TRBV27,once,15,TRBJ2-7,CASSFSTSGWYEQYF
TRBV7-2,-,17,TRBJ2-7,CASSLGRQGSSPYEQYF
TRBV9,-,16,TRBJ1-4,CASSPMTDSTNEKLFF
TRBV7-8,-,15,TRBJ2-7,CASSIRGQGAYEQYF
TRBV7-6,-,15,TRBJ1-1,CASSLASGTNTEAFF
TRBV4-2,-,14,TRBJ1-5,CASTQGGSNQPQHF